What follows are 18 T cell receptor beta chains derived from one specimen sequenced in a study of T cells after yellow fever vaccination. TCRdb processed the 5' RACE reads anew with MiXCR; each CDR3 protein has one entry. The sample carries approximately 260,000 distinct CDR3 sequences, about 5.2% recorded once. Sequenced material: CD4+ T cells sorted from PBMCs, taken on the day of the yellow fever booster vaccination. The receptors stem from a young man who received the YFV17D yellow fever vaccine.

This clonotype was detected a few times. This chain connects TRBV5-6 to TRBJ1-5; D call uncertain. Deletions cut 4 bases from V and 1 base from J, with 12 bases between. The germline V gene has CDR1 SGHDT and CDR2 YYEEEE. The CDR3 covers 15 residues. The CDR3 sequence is CASSGAGGSNQPQHF. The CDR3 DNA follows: TGTGCCAGCAGCGGCGCCGGCGGCAGCAATCAGCCCCAGCATTTT.

This CDR3 is CASSPLVGTDTQYF. The CDR3 DNA reads TGTGCCAGCAGCCCGCTTGTAGGCACAGATACGCAGTATTTT. The V gene is TRBV11-2, the J gene TRBJ2-3, with D unclear. CDR3 size: 14 residues. Germline V lookup: CDR1 SGHAT, CDR2 FQNNGV. The V and J ends lost 5 bases and 1 base respectively, with 10 bases between them.

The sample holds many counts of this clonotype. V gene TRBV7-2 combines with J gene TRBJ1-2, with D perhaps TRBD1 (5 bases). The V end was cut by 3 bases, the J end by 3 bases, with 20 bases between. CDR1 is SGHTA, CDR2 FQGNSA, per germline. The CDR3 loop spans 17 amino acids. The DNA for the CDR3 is TGTGCCAGCAGCTTCGCGGGAGGGGCCCCTATAGACTATGGCTACACCTTC. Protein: CASSFAGGAPIDYGYTF.

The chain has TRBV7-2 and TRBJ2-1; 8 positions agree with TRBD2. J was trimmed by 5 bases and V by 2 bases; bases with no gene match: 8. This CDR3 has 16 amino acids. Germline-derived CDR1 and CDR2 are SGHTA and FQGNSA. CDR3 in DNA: TGTGCCAGCAGCTTAAGGACTAGCTTACAGCACAATGAGCAGTTCTTC. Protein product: CASSLRTSLQHNEQFF.

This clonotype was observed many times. As DNA, the CDR3 is TGTGCCAGCAGTCCTGGGACAGGGAACTATGGCTACACCTTC. Translated, it gives CASSPGTGNYGYTF. This chain joins TRBV12-3 or TRBV12-4 and TRBJ1-2; TRBD1 matches at 9 bases. This CDR3 has 14 residues. V lost 5 bases, J lost 2 bases, and 3 bases stayed unmatched.

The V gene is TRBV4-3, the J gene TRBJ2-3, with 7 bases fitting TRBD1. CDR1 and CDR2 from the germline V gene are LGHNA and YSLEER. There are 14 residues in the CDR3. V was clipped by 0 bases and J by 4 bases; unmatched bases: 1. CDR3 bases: TGCGCCAGCAGCCAAGATGGGACAGCAGATACGCAGTATTTT. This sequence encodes CASSQDGTADTQYF.

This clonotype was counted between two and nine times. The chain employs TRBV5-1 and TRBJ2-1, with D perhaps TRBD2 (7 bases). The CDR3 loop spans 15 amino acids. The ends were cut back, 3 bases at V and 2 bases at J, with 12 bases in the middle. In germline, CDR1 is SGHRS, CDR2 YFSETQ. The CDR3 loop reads CASSWGAGAYNEQFF. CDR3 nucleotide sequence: TGCGCCAGCAGCTGGGGGGCGGGGGCCTACAATGAGCAGTTCTTC.

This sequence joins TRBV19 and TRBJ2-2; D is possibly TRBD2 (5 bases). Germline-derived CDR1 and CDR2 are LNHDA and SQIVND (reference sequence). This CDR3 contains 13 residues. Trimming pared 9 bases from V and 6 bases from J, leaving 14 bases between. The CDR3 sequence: CASGGLAPGELFF. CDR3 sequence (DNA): TGTGCCAGCGGCGGACTCGCACCCGGGGAGCTGTTTTTT.

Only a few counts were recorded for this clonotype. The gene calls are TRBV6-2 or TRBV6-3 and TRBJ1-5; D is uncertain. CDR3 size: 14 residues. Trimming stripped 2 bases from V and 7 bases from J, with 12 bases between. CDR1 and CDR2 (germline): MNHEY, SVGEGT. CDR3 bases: TGTGCCAGCAGTTACCCACAGTGGGAGCAGCCCCAGCATTTT. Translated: CASSYPQWEQPQHF.

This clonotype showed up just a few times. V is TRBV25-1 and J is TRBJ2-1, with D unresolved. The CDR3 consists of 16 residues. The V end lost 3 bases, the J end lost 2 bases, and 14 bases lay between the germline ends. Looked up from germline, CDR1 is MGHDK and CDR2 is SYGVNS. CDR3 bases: TGTGCCAGCAGTGATATGGGTTTGGGGACCTACAATGAGCAGTTCTTC. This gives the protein CASSDMGLGTYNEQFF.

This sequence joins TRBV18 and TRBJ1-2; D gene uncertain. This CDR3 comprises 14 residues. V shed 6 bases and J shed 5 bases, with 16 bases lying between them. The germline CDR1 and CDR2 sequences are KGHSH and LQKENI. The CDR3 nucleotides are TGTGCCAGCTCCCCCGTATTACGTGAATATGGCTACACCTTC. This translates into CASSPVLREYGYTF. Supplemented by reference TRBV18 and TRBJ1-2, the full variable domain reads NAGVMQNPRHLVRRRGQEARLRCSPMKGHSHVYWYRQLPEEGLKFMVYLQKENIIDESGMPKERFSAEFPKEGPSILRIQQVVRGDSAAYFCASSPVLREYGYTFGSGTRLTVV.

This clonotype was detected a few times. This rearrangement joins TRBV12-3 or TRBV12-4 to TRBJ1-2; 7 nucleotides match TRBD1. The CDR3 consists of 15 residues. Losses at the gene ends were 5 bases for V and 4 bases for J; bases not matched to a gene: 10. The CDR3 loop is CASSLDRDRPYGYTF. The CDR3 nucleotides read TGTGCCAGCAGTCTCGACCGGGACAGACCCTATGGCTACACCTTC.

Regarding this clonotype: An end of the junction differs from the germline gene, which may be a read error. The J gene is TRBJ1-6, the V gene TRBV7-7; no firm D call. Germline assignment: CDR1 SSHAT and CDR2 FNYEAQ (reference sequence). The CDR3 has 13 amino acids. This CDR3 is CASSFNINSPLHF. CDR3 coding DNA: TGTGCTAGCAGCTTCAACATTAATTCACCCCTCCACTTT.

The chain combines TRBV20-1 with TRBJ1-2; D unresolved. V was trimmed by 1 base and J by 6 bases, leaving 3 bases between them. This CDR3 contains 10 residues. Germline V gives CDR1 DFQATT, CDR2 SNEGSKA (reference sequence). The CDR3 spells CSARADGYTF. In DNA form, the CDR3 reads TGCAGTGCTAGAGCCGATGGCTACACCTTC.

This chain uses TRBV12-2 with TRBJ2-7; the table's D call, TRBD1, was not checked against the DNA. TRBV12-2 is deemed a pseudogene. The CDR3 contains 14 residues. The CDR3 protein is CASRWGGAPPEQYV. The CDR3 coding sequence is TGTGCAAGTCGCTGGGGGGGGGCTCCCCCCGAGCAGTACGTC.

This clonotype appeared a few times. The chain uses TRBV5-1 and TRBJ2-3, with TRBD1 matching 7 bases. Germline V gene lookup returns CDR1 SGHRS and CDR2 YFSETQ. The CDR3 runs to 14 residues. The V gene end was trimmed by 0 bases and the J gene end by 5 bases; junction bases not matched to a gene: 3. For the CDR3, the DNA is TGCGCCAGCAGCTTGGACAGGGGAAGAGATACGCAGTATTTT. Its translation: CASSLDRGRDTQYF.

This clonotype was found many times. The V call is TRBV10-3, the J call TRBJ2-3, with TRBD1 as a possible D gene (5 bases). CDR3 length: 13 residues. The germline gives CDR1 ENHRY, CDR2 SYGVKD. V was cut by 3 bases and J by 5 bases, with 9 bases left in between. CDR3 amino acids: CAISDFRGDTQYF. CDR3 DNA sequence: TGTGCCATCAGTGATTTTAGGGGAGATACGCAGTATTTT.

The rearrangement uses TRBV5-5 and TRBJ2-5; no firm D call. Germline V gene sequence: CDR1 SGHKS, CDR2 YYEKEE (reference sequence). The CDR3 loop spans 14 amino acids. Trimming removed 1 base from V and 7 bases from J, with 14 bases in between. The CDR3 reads CASSLFITPGTQYF. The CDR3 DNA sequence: TGTGCCAGCAGCTTGTTTATCACCCCGGGGACCCAGTACTTC.